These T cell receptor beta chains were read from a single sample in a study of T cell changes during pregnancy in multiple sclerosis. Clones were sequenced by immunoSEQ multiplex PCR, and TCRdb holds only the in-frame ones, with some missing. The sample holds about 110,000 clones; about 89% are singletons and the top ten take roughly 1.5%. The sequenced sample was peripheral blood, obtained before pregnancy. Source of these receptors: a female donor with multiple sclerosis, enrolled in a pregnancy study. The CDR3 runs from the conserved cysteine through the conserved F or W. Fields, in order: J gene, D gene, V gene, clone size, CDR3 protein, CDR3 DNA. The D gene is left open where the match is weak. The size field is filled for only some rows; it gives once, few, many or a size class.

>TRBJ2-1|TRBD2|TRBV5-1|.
CASSFLTSLLNEQFF
TGCGCCAGCAGCTTCCTGACTAGCCTCTTAAATGAGCAGTTCTTC
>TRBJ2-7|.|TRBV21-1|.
CASSSRTGDYEQYF
TGTGCCAGCAGTAGCCGGACAGGCGACTACGAGCAGTACTTC
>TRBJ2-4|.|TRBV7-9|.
CASSLAGRNIQYF
TGTGCCAGCAGCTTGGCAGGGAGGAACATTCAGTACTTC
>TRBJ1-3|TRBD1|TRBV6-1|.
CASRGQAGNTIYF
TGTGCCAGCAGAGGACAGGCTGGAAACACCATATATTTT
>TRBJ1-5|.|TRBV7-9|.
CASSSRRDGSNQPQHF
TGTGCCAGCAGCTCGCGCCGGGATGGGAGCAATCAGCCCCAGCATTTT
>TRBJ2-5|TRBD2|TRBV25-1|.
CASSERGGRETQYF
TGTGCCAGCAGTGAGAGGGGCGGGAGAGAGACCCAGTACTTC
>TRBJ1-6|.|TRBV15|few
CATSRTGGQGSPLHF
TGTGCCACCAGTCGTACTGGTGGTCAGGGGTCACCCCTCCACTTT
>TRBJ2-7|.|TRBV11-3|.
CASGLRGHYEQYF
TGTGCCAGCGGCTTAAGGGGCCATTACGAGCAGTACTTC
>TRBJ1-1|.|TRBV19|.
CASSIGGRGTEAFF
TGTGCCAGTAGTATAGGGGGAAGGGGCACTGAAGCTTTCTTT
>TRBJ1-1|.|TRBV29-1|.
CSVVTGNTEAFF
TGCAGCGTTGTTACAGGGAACACTGAAGCTTTCTTT
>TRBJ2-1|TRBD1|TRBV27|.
CASRAGGGISEQFF
TGTGCCAGCAGGGCAGGGGGCGGGATAAGTGAGCAGTTCTTC
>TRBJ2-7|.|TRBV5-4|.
CASNRRQGPDEQYF
TGTGCCAGCAACCGGCGGCAGGGCCCAGACGAGCAGTACTTC
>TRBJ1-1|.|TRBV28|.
CASSLGGNTEAFF
TGTGCCAGCAGTTTAGGAGGGAACACTGAAGCTTTCTTT
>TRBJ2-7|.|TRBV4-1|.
CASSQNSRLEIYEQYF
TGCGCCAGCAGCCAAAACAGCCGACTAGAAATCTACGAGCAGTACTTC
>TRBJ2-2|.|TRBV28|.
CAIRGMAGIGELFF
TGTGCCATACGTGGGATGGCGGGTATCGGGGAGCTGTTTTTT
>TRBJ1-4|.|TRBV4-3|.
CASSQDPTVPSEKLFF
TGCGCCAGCAGCCAAGATCCGACAGTCCCAAGTGAAAAACTGTTTTTT
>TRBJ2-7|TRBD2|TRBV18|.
CASSPPPSGAYEQYF
TGTGCCAGCTCACCACCCCCTAGCGGGGCCTACGAGCAGTACTTC
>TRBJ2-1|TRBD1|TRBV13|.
CASSGSGTGGREQFF
TGTGCCAGCAGCGGGTCCGGGACAGGGGGTAGGGAGCAGTTCTTC